One and the same sample provided the 17 T cell receptor beta chains below, sequenced in a study of T cells in Graves' hyperthyroidism and ophthalmopathy. Amplification yielded TCR beta CDR3 regions, with RNA transcripts as the source. When the TCR CDR3 underwent first-round RT-PCR, the HTBI primer set was used. In TCRdb, the multiplex PCR reads were re-called with MiXCR into one record per CDR3 protein. The sample has 400,000 to 500,000 distinct CDR3 sequences, under 15% seen once. Sequenced material: blood. Receptors originate from a woman aged 18-30 years with Graves' hyperthyroidism.

In this sample, this clonotype turned up many times. The chain is built from TRBV2 and TRBJ1-5; 7 bases are a match to TRBD1. J gave up 4 bases and V 6 bases, and 9 bases lay outside the gene matches. CDR3 length: 15 residues. Germline values: CDR1 SNHLY, CDR2 FYNNEI. As DNA, the CDR3 is TGTGCCAGCAGGGTACGGACAGGTGGAAATCAGCCCCAGCATTTT. It yields the protein CASRVRTGGNQPQHF.

This clonotype was seen more than once but under ten times. The chain employs TRBV29-1 and TRBJ2-3; 8 bases match TRBD2. Germline V gene sequence: CDR1 SQVTM, CDR2 ANQGSEA. The V segment lost 0 bases and the J segment 6 bases; nucleotides outside the gene matches: 14. The CDR3 is made up of 17 amino acids. The CDR3 DNA is TGCAGCGTTGAAGATCGCGGAACGGGAGGGTTGAAGGATACGCAGTATTTT. Protein: CSVEDRGTGGLKDTQYF.

This clonotype was counted many times. The rearrangement joins TRBV7-8 to TRBJ2-1, with 7 bases aligning to TRBD1. V was clipped by 6 bases and J by 2 bases; unmatched bases: 7. Germline V lookup: CDR1 SGHVS, CDR2 FQNEAQ. The CDR3 totals 15 residues. The CDR3 sequence: CASRPRDSPYNEQFF. CDR3 nucleotide sequence: TGTGCCAGCAGACCCCGGGACAGCCCCTACAATGAGCAGTTCTTC.

This clonotype was found many times. The rearrangement links TRBV3-1 to TRBJ2-2; 8 nucleotides match TRBD2. Germline V CDR1 and CDR2: LGHDT, YNNKEL (reference sequence). This CDR3 region has 18 residues. The trim removed 1 base at V and 4 bases at J, leaving 11 bases unmatched. CDR3 amino acids: CASSQGRSGTRRTGELFF. The CDR3, as DNA: TGTGCCAGCAGCCAAGGGAGGTCCGGGACTAGACGCACCGGGGAGCTGTTTTTT.

The table lists this clonotype with a count of one. It may be a read error: a sequence one base away is much more abundant. The DNA for the CDR3 is TGTGCCGGCACCTATGGGACTGAAGCTTTCTTT. This sequence encodes CAGTYGTEAFF. The chain employs TRBV12-3 or TRBV12-4 and TRBJ1-1; no reliable D call. This CDR3 has 11 amino acids. Trimming stripped 11 bases from V and 5 bases from J, with 12 bases between.

With respect to this clonotype: It may be a read error: a sequence one base away is much more abundant. This chain joins TRBV10-3 and TRBJ1-1; D gene ambiguous. The CDR3 is 12 residues long. Germline assignment: CDR1 ENHRY and CDR2 SYGVKD. CDR3 sequence: CATSAANTEASF. DNA of the CDR3: TGTGCCACCTCGGCGGCTAACACTGAAGCTTCCTTT.

This clonotype was recorded many times. This rearrangement joins TRBV28 to TRBJ1-3; D not resolved. The V gene's germline CDR1 is MDHEN and CDR2 SYDVKM. The length of the CDR3 is 16 residues. The V end lost 4 bases, the J end lost 7 bases, and 20 bases lay between the germline ends. CDR3 amino acids: CASSYQPRGLGNTIYF. CDR3 bases: TGTGCCAGCAGTTACCAGCCAAGAGGATTAGGTAACACCATATATTTT.

This clonotype was picked up many times. The rearrangement joins TRBV5-1 to TRBJ1-1; D not resolved. Germline V lookup: CDR1 SGHRS, CDR2 YFSETQ. This CDR3 region has 14 residues. Trimming took off 2 bases at V and 2 bases at J, with 10 bases between the two ends. The CDR3 sequence is CASSLSTSNTEAFF. CDR3 DNA: TGCGCCAGCAGCTTATCCACCTCAAACACTGAAGCTTTCTTT. The entire variable domain, with the rest obtained from reference TRBV5-1 and TRBJ1-1, is as follows: KAGVTQTPRYLIKTRGQQVTLSCSPISGHRSVSWYQQTPGQGLQFLFEYFSETQRNKGNFPGRFSGRQFSNSRSEMNVSTLELGDSALYLCASSLSTSNTEAFFGQGTRLTVV.

This clonotype has ten or more counts. CDR3 amino acids: CASSPLAGSSYEQYV. The CDR3 DNA follows: TGTGCCAGCAGCCCACTAGCGGGAAGCTCCTACGAGCAGTACGTC. V is TRBV28 and J is TRBJ2-7, with 10 bases identical to TRBD2. The germline V gene has CDR1 MDHEN and CDR2 SYDVKM. The CDR3 is 15 amino acids. Trimming took 6 bases from V and 0 from J; bases not matched to a gene: 5.

The rearrangement links TRBV7-9 to TRBJ2-1; the D gene is possibly TRBD2 (6 bases). Looked up from germline, CDR1 is SEHNR and CDR2 is FQNEAQ (reference sequence). Trimming stripped 2 bases from V and 4 bases from J, with 24 bases between. CDR3 length: 19 amino acids. Written as DNA, the CDR3 is TGTGCCAGCAGCTTATGGCAGCGGTCCGTCTTCGGGGGATACAATGAGCAGTTCTTC. Amino acid sequence: CASSLWQRSVFGGYNEQFF.

This clonotype has ten or more counts. This chain links TRBV3-1 with TRBJ1-2; D is possibly TRBD1 (5 bases). Per the germline V gene, CDR1 is LGHDT and CDR2 is YNNKEL (reference sequence). V lost 1 base to trimming and J lost 7 bases, with 13 bases between them. The CDR3 contains 14 residues. CDR3 in DNA: TGTGCCAGCAGCCAAGGAGCAGGGACCAGTGGCTACACCTTC. This gives the protein CASSQGAGTSGYTF. Based on the CDR3 plus reference TRBV3-1 and TRBJ1-2, the full variable domain is DTAVSQTPKYLVTQMGNDKSIKCEQNLGHDTMYWYKQDSKKFLKIMFSYNNKELIINETVPNRFSPKSPDKAHLNLHINSLELGDSAVYFCASSQGAGTSGYTFGSGTRLTVV.

This clonotype was counted only a few times. V and J are TRBV28 and TRBJ1-1, with D perhaps matching TRBD1 (6 bases). Germline CDR1 MDHEN, CDR2 SYDVKM. The CDR3 totals 13 residues. V lost 8 bases to trimming and J lost 1 base, with 11 bases between them. CDR3 residues: CASVPTGNTEAFF. CDR3 in DNA: TGTGCCAGCGTCCCGACAGGGAACACTGAAGCTTTCTTT.

This clonotype was observed at least ten times. CDR3 sequence reads: CASSGVISYEQYF. CDR3 sequence (DNA): TGTGCCAGCAGTGGAGTGATATCCTACGAGCAGTACTTC. The chain is built from TRBV2 and TRBJ2-7, with no clear D. Germline V gene sequence: CDR1 SNHLY, CDR2 FYNNEI. CDR3 size: 13 residues. Trimming pared 4 bases from V and 1 base from J, leaving 8 bases between.

The sample holds many counts of this clonotype. V is TRBV12-3 or TRBV12-4 and J is TRBJ1-5; D is unresolved. This CDR3 is 19 amino acids long. With 6 bases removed from V and 4 bases from J, the gap between germline ends came to 28 bases. CDR3 residues: CASSKTPLDLSSRNQPQHF. The CDR3 coding sequence is TGTGCCAGCAGCAAAACCCCTTTGGACCTCTCATCGCGGAATCAGCCCCAGCATTTT.

This clonotype was found many times. V usage is TRBV5-1 and J usage is TRBJ2-2; 7 bases are a match to TRBD1. V was clipped by 0 bases and J by 4 bases; unmatched bases: 6. The germline V gene encodes CDR1 SGHRS and CDR2 YFSETQ. This CDR3 region has 16 residues. The CDR3 reads CASSLGQGRFTGELFF. CDR3 nucleotides: TGCGCCAGCAGCTTGGGACAGGGTAGATTCACCGGGGAGCTGTTTTTT.

The chain employs TRBV11-2 and TRBJ2-3, with TRBD2 matching 11 bases. The CDR3 totals 17 residues. The V and J ends lost 2 bases and 2 bases, in that order; junction bases with no gene match: 6. The germline V gene encodes CDR1 SGHAT and CDR2 FQNNGV. CDR3 sequence (DNA): TGTGCCAGCAGCTTAACTAGCGGGAGATTAGTCACAGATACGCAGTATTTT. Translating gives CASSLTSGRLVTDTQYF.

The sample holds many counts of this clonotype. The rearrangement uses TRBV29-1 and TRBJ2-5, with D tentatively TRBD1 or TRBD2 (6 bases each). V lost 4 bases to trimming and J lost 3 bases, with 12 bases between them. This CDR3 spans 13 amino acids. In germline, CDR1 is SQVTM, CDR2 ANQGSEA. DNA for the CDR3: TGCAGCGTTGCCCGGGGGCAAAAAGAGACCCAGTACTTC. Translated: CSVARGQKETQYF. Combining the CDR3 with reference TRBV29-1 and TRBJ2-5 gives the whole variable domain SAVISQKPSRDICQRGTSLTIQCQVDSQVTMMFWYRQQPGQSLTLIATANQGSEATYESGFVIDKFPISRPNLTFSTLTVSNMSPEDSSIYLCSVARGQKETQYFGPGTRLLVL.